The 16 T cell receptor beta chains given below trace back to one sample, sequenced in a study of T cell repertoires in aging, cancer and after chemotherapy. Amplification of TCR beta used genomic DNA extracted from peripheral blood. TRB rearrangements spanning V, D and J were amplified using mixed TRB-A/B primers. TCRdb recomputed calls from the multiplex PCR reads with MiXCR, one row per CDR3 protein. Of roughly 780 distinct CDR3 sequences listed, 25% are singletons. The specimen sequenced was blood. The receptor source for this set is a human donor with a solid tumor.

The CDR3 DNA is TGTGCCAGCAGCTTCACTGGGGCACGTGGGACTCAGCCCCAGCATTTT. It encodes CASSFTGARGTQPQHF. The rearrangement links TRBV6-1 to TRBJ1-5; a possible D gene is TRBD1 (5 bases). This CDR3 comprises 16 residues. In germline, CDR1 is MNHNS, CDR2 SASEGT. V lost 6 bases, J lost 6 bases, and 21 bases lay in between.

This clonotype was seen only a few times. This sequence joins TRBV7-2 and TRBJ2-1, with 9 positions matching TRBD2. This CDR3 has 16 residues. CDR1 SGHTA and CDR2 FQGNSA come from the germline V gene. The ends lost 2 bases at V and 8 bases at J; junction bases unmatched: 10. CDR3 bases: TGTGCCAGCAGCTTACTAGCGGGACAAGGAGGCGATGAGCAGTTCTTC. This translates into CASSLLAGQGGDEQFF.

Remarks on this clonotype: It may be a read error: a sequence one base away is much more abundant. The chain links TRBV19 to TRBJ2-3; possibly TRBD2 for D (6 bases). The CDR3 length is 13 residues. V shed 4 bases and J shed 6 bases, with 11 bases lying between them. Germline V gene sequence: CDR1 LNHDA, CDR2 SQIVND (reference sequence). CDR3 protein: CASSKGSGDTQYF. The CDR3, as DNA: TGTGCCAGTAGTAAGGGGAGCGGGGATACGCAGTATTTT.

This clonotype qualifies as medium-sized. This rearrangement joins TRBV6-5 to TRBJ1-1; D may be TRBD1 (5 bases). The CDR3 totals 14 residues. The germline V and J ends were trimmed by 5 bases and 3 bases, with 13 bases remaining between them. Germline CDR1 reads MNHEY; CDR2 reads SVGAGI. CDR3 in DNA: TGTGCCAGCAGTGTTGTGGGAGGGGACACTGAAGCTTTCTTT. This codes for CASSVVGGDTEAFF.

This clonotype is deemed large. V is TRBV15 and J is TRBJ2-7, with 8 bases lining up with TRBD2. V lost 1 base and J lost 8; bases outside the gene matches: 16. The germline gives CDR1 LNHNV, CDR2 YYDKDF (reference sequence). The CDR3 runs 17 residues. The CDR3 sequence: CATSRVPERETQPQQYF. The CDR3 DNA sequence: TGTGCCACCAGCAGAGTACCTGAGCGGGAGACGCAACCCCAGCAGTACTTC.

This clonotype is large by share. The CDR3 nucleotides read TGTGCCTGGAGTGTGGGGGTACGGACCGGGGAGCTGTTTTTT. Protein: CAWSVGVRTGELFF. This rearrangement joins TRBV30 to TRBJ2-2, with D perhaps matching TRBD1 or TRBD2 (5 bases each). There are 14 residues in the CDR3. CDR1 and CDR2 (germline): GTSNPN, SVGIG (reference sequence). Trimming left V 0 bases short and J 5 bases short, with 10 bases between.

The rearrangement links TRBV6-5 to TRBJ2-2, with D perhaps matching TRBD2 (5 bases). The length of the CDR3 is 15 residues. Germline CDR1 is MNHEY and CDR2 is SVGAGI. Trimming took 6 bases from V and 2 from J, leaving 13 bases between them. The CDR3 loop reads CASSHKLGNTGELFF. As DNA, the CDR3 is TGTGCCAGCAGCCACAAACTAGGAAACACCGGGGAGCTGTTTTTT.

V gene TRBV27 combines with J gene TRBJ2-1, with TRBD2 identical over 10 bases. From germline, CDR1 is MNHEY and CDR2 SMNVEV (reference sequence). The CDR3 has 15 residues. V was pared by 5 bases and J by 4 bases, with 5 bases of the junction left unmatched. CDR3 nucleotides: TGTGCCAGCAGTCCAACTAGCGGGGTGTACAATGAGCAGTTCTTC. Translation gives CASSPTSGVYNEQFF.

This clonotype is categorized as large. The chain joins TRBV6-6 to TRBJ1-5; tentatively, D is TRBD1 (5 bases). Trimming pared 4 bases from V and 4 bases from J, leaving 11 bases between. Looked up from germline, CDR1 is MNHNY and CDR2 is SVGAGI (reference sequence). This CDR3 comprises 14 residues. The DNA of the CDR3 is TGTGCCAGCAGTTCGGAGACAGCTAATCAGCCCCAGCATTTT. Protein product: CASSSETANQPQHF.

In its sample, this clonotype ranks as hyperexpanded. DNA for the CDR3: TGCAGCGTCGCCGCAACAGGGGCCTATGGCTACACCTTC. Amino acids: CSVAATGAYGYTF. V and J are TRBV29-1 and TRBJ1-2, with 7 bases identical to TRBD1. The J segment lost 4 bases and the V segment lost 6 bases, leaving 8 bases of the junction unmatched. Germline CDR1 SQVTM, CDR2 ANQGSEA. The CDR3 has 13 residues. Variable domain in full (rest from reference TRBV29-1 and TRBJ1-2): SAVISQKPSRDICQRGTSLTIQCQVDSQVTMMFWYRQQPGQSLTLIATANQGSEATYESGFVIDKFPISRPNLTFSTLTVSNMSPEDSSIYLCSVAATGAYGYTFGSGTRLTVV.

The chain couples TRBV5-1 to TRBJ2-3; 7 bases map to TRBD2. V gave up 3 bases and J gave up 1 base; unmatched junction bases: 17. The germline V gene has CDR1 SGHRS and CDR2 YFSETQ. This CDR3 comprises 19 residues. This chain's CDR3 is CASSWRGGRVGAGTDTQYF. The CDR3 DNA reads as TGCGCCAGCAGCTGGCGGGGCGGGAGAGTTGGAGCGGGCACAGATACGCAGTATTTT.

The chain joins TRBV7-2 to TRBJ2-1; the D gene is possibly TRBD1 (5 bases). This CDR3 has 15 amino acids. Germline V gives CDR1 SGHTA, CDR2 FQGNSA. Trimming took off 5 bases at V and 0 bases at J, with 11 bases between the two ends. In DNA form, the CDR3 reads TGTGCCAGCAGCGACCAGGGAAGCTCCTACAATGAGCAGTTCTTC. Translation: CASSDQGSSYNEQFF.

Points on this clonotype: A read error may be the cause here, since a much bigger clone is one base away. The CDR3 sequence: CASSSRLAGLPFKNEQFF. CDR3 coding DNA: TGTGCCAGCAGCTCTCGACTAGCGGGGTTACCTTTTAAAAATGAGCAGTTCTTC. V and J are TRBV6-5 and TRBJ2-1; 11 nucleotides agree with TRBD2. The germline V gene has CDR1 MNHEY and CDR2 SVGAGI. The junction had 17 bases not matched to a gene; V was cut back by 6 bases and J by 7 bases. The CDR3 consists of 18 residues.

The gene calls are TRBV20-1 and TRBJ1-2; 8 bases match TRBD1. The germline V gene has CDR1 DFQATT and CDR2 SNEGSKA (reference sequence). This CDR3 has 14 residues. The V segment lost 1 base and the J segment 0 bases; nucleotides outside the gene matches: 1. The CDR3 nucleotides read TGCAGTGCTAGAGGACAGGGGTCTAACTATGGCTACACCTTC. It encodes CSARGQGSNYGYTF.

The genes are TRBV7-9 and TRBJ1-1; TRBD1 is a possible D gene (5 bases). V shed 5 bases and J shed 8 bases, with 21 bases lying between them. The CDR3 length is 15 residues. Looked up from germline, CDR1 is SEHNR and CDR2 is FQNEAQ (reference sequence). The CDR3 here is CASSAFGGWVGEAFF. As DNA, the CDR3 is TGTGCCAGCAGCGCTTTCGGGGGTTGGGTGGGCGAAGCTTTCTTT.

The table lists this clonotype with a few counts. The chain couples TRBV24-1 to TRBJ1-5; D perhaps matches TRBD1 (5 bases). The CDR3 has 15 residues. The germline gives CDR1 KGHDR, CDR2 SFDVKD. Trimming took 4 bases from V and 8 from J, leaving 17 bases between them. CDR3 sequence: CATSERGFGTEPQHF. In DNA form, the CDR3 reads TGTGCCACCAGTGAAAGGGGATTTGGGACTGAGCCCCAGCATTTT.